The 9 T cell receptor beta chains given below trace back to one sample, sequenced in a study of T cells in Graves' hyperthyroidism and ophthalmopathy. The investigators amplified TCR beta CDR3 regions from RNA transcripts. TCR CDR3 regions were first amplified by RT-PCR with HTBI primers. One entry per CDR3 protein, called by TCRdb with MiXCR from the multiplex PCR reads. The table has some 360,000 distinct CDR3 sequences, around 14% seen once. The material sequenced was blood. These receptors all stem from a woman aged 55-75 years with Graves' hyperthyroidism.

This clonotype was seen a few times. The V call is TRBV14, the J call TRBJ1-3, with D unresolved. Germline-derived CDR1 and CDR2 are SGHDN and FVKESK. There are 15 residues in the CDR3. V was cut by 4 bases and J by 0 bases, with 10 bases left in between. The CDR3 loop reads CASSPLTHSGNTIYF. Written as DNA, the CDR3 is TGTGCCAGCAGCCCCTTGACACACTCTGGAAACACCATATATTTT.

The table lists this clonotype with a count of one. This chain joins TRBV3-1 and TRBJ1-3; D gene ambiguous. The germline V gene has CDR1 LGHDT and CDR2 YNNKEL (reference sequence). The V gene lost 4 bases and the J gene lost 1 base, with 20 bases spanning the gap. This CDR3 spans 18 amino acids. The CDR3 DNA sequence: TGTGCCAGCAGCCCGCTAGCTGCTGGACGTACGTCTGGAAACACCATATATTTT. Translating it yields CASSPLAAGRTSGNTIYF.

This clonotype was picked up a small number of times. The rearrangement joins TRBV10-1 to TRBJ2-3; TRBD1 might be the D (6 bases). V was shortened by 0 bases and J by 5 bases, with 9 bases between the two germline ends. Per the germline V gene, CDR1 is WNHNN and CDR2 is SYGVQD (reference sequence). The CDR3 is 14 residues long. DNA of the CDR3: TGCGCCAGCAGTGAGTCTACAGGGTTAGATACGCAGTATTTT. Protein sequence: CASSESTGLDTQYF.

This clonotype was recorded many times. The V and J genes are TRBV11-3 and TRBJ2-1; D is possibly TRBD2 (5 bases). Germline assignment: CDR1 SGHNT and CDR2 YENEEA. Deletions cut 4 bases from V and 4 bases from J, with 8 bases between. This CDR3 comprises 13 residues. As DNA, the CDR3 is TGTGCCAGCAGCTCCCGGGGATACAATGAGCAGTTCTTC. Translation: CASSSRGYNEQFF.

The chain is built from TRBV7-9 and TRBJ2-5, with 7 bases aligning to TRBD2. V dropped 2 bases and J dropped 5; count of bases not matched to a gene: 8. The CDR3 has 15 residues. Germline V gives CDR1 SEHNR, CDR2 FQNEAQ (reference sequence). CDR3: CASSLSRQGGETQYF. The CDR3 bases are TGTGCCAGCAGCTTAAGTCGCCAGGGAGGGGAGACCCAGTACTTC.

This clonotype was counted at least ten times. The V call is TRBV3-1, the J call TRBJ1-1; possible D gene TRBD1, 5 bases. Trimming cost V 3 bases and J 3 bases, with 11 bases left between them. The V gene's germline CDR1 is LGHDT and CDR2 YNNKEL (reference sequence). The CDR3 runs to 14 residues. The CDR3 protein is CASSHGRAYTEAFF. CDR3 nucleotide sequence: TGTGCCAGCAGCCATGGCAGGGCCTACACTGAAGCTTTCTTT. The full variable domain, completed using reference TRBV3-1 and TRBJ1-1, is DTAVSQTPKYLVTQMGNDKSIKCEQNLGHDTMYWYKQDSKKFLKIMFSYNNKELIINETVPNRFSPKSPDKAHLNLHINSLELGDSAVYFCASSHGRAYTEAFFGQGTRLTVV.

This clonotype was counted between two and nine times. A much larger clone lies one base from this, so it may be a read error. The V call is TRBV11-1, the J call TRBJ2-5, with 10 bases fitting TRBD1. The CDR3 sequence is 17 residues long. Per the germline V gene, CDR1 is SGHAT and CDR2 is FQDESV (reference sequence). The DNA for the CDR3 is TGTGCCAGCAGCTGGACACGCAGGGACAGGGGACATGAGATCCAGTACTTC. It specifies CASSWTRRDRGHEIQYF. Together with reference TRBV11-1 and TRBJ2-5, the CDR3 gives the full variable domain: EAEVAQSPRYKITEKSQAVAFWCDPISGHATLYWYRQILGQGPELLVQFQDESVVDDSQLPKDRFSAERLKGVDSTLKIQPAELGDSAMYLCASSWTRRDRGHEIQYFGPGTRLLVL.

This clonotype was seen only a few times. The chain couples TRBV7-9 to TRBJ1-6; D unresolved. The CDR3 length is 14 residues. The germline CDR1 and CDR2 sequences are SEHNR and FQNEAQ (reference sequence). Trimming cost V 5 bases and J 4 bases, with 9 bases left between them. The CDR3 nucleotides are TGTGCCAGCAGCACCCACGCTTATAATTCACCCCTCCACTTT. Translated, it gives CASSTHAYNSPLHF.

This chain joins TRBV5-1 and TRBJ2-2; TRBD1 agrees at 7 bases. This CDR3 is built from 14 residues. Germline V gene lookup returns CDR1 SGHRS and CDR2 YFSETQ. V was pared by 4 bases and J by 6 bases, with 6 bases of the junction left unmatched. This chain's CDR3 is CASSVTGVAGELFF. The CDR3 DNA reads TGCGCCAGCAGCGTCACAGGGGTCGCCGGGGAGCTGTTTTTT.